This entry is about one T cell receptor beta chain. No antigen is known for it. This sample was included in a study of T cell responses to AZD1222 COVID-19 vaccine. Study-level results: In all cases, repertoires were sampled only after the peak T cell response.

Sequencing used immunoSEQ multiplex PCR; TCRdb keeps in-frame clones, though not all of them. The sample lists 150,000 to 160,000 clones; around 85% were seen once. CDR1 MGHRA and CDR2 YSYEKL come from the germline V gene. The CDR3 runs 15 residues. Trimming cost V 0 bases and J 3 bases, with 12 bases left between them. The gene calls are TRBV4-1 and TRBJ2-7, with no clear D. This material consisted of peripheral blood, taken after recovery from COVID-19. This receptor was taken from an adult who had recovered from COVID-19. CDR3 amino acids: CASSQDQSRYYEQYF. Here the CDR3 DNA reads TGCGCCAGCAGCCAAGATCAGAGCAGATACTACGAGCAGTACTTC.